Below, 16 T cell receptor beta chains from the same sample are listed, as sequenced in a study of OX40 agonist ivuxolimab in advanced cancers. Produced via immunoSEQ multiplex PCR; TCRdb's table is partial and in-frame only. The table shows some 62,000 clones, with roughly 80% occurring only once. The source material was CD4+ or CD8+ T cells sorted from blood, sampled in a trial of the OX40 agonist ivuxolimab. All receptors come from an adult with an advanced solid tumor such as melanoma, head and neck, liver or kidney cancer.

The rearrangement links TRBV28 to TRBJ1-4; the D gene is possibly TRBD1 (6 bases). The germline gives CDR1 MDHEN, CDR2 SYDVKM. Trimming took 7 bases from V and 8 from J, leaving 20 bases between them. This CDR3 contains 15 residues. The CDR3 region is CASTYEGVDNEKLFF. DNA for the CDR3: TGTGCCAGCACCTACGAGGGGGTGGACAACGAAAAACTGTTTTTT.

The chain links TRBV19 to TRBJ1-2, with 7 bases aligning to TRBD1. CDR1 LNHDA and CDR2 SQIVND come from the germline V gene (reference sequence). This CDR3 region has 15 residues. With V trimmed by 5 bases and J by 3 bases, 9 bases remained unmatched. In nucleotides, the CDR3 is TGTGCCAGTAGTTTGGTTTTAGGGACAGACTATGGCTACACCTTC. It yields the protein CASSLVLGTDYGYTF.

The chain links TRBV7-3 to TRBJ2-1, with 12 bases that match TRBD2. Trimming removed 5 bases from V and 5 bases from J; junction bases left unmatched: 13. The CDR3 loop spans 18 amino acids. Per germline, CDR1 SGHTA and CDR2 FQGTGA. The CDR3 loop is CASSPRGRRLAGDNEQFF. For the CDR3, the DNA is TGTGCCAGCAGCCCCCGGGGGCGGAGACTAGCGGGGGACAATGAGCAGTTCTTC.

The chain couples TRBV11-2 to TRBJ2-7; a possible D gene is TRBD2 (6 bases). The germline V and J ends were trimmed by 5 bases and 0 bases, with 23 bases remaining between them. Germline V gives CDR1 SGHAT, CDR2 FQNNGV. The CDR3 loop spans 18 amino acids. Here the CDR3 DNA reads TGTGCCAGCAGCCCGCGATGGCGGGATTTAGGCGGCTCCTACGAGCAGTACTTC. Translation gives CASSPRWRDLGGSYEQYF.

About this clone itself: The same CDR3 arises from other DNA sequences in this sample as well. The chain couples TRBV27 to TRBJ2-5, with 7 bases matching TRBD2. Trimming took 6 bases from V and 5 from J; bases not matched to a gene: 6. The V gene's germline CDR1 is MNHEY and CDR2 SMNVEV (reference sequence). This CDR3 is 13 amino acids long. CDR3 DNA: TGTGCCAGCAGGGAGGTCGGGGGGGAGACCCAGTACTTC. This translates into CASREVGGETQYF.

The chain couples TRBV5-5 to TRBJ1-1; D remains ambiguous. In germline, CDR1 is SGHKS, CDR2 YYEKEE (reference sequence). CDR3 size: 18 residues. Trimming stripped 4 bases from V and 3 bases from J, with 25 bases between. This CDR3 is CASSHSGPGELWDTEAFF. The DNA for the CDR3 is TGTGCCAGCAGCCATTCAGGACCTGGCGAGCTGTGGGACACTGAAGCTTTCTTT.

The chain uses TRBV11-2 and TRBJ2-3; 7 positions match TRBD2. The germline V gene has CDR1 SGHAT and CDR2 FQNNGV. The trim removed 2 bases at V and 1 base at J, leaving 12 bases unmatched. The CDR3 has 18 amino acids. The CDR3 reads CASSLLDLTSPRTDTQYF. CDR3 bases: TGTGCCAGCAGCTTACTCGACCTGACTAGCCCCCGCACAGATACGCAGTATTTT.

In this sample, this clone turned up once. The chain is built from TRBV19 and TRBJ1-5; possibly TRBD1 for D (6 bases). Germline V lookup: CDR1 LNHDA, CDR2 SQIVND (reference sequence). Trimming pared 6 bases from V and 3 bases from J, leaving 12 bases between. This CDR3 region has 14 residues. This CDR3 reads CASRGPGDNQPQHF. The CDR3 DNA follows: TGTGCCAGTAGAGGCCCAGGGGACAATCAGCCCCAGCATTTT.

The CDR3 nucleotides are TGTGCCAGTAGTATACTTAATACGCAGTATTTT. This gives the protein CASSILNTQYF. The chain links TRBV19 to TRBJ2-3; D gene uncertain. CDR3 size: 11 residues. CDR1 LNHDA and CDR2 SQIVND come from the germline V gene (reference sequence). Trimming took off 2 bases at V and 7 bases at J, with 4 bases between the two ends. Using reference TRBV19 and TRBJ2-3 for the parts outside the CDR3, the full variable domain is DGGITQSPKYLFRKEGQNVTLSCEQNLNHDAMYWYRQDPGQGLRLIYYSQIVNDFQKGDIAEGYSVSREKKESFPLTVTSAQKNPTAFYLCASSILNTQYFGPGTRLTVL.

The chain is built from TRBV9 and TRBJ2-2; perhaps TRBD2 as D (6 bases). Trimming stripped 0 bases from V and 5 bases from J, with 14 bases between. This CDR3 comprises 16 residues. Germline V lookup: CDR1 SGDLS, CDR2 YYNGEE. This chain's CDR3 is CASSVDGGGGTGELFF. The DNA of the CDR3 is TGTGCCAGCAGCGTAGACGGGGGAGGTGGTACCGGGGAGCTGTTTTTT.

The V gene is TRBV5-8, the J gene TRBJ2-5; TRBD2 aligns across 9 bases. Germline V gene sequence: CDR1 SGHTS, CDR2 YDEGEE. The CDR3 length is 18 residues. The ends lost 0 bases at V and 7 bases at J; junction bases unmatched: 16. The CDR3 DNA follows: TGTGCCAGCAGCTTGGAGTTCTCAACCGCGGGAGGGGCGGGGACCCAGTACTTC. Protein: CASSLEFSTAGGAGTQYF. The full variable domain, with the rest looked up from reference TRBV5-8 and TRBJ2-5, is EAGVTQSPTHLIKTRGQQATLRCSPISGHTSVYWYQQALGLGLQFLLWYDEGEERNRGNFPPRFSGRQFPNYSSELNVNALELEDSALYLCASSLEFSTAGGAGTQYFGPGTRLLVL.

V is TRBV12-1 and J is TRBJ1-4; the table's D call, TRBD1, was not checked against the DNA. TRBV12-1 is described as a pseudogene. CDR3 size: 13 residues. The chain's CDR3 is CASSFCRGEKLFF. Written as DNA, the CDR3 is TGTGCCAGCAGCTTTTGTAGGGGCGAAAAACTGTTTTTT.

DNA for the CDR3: TGCAGTGCCCCGACATACACTGAAGCTTTCTTT. It codes for CSAPTYTEAFF. The J gene is TRBJ1-1, the V gene TRBV20-1, with no clear D. Trimming removed 6 bases from V and 3 bases from J, with 8 bases in between. CDR1 and CDR2 (germline): DFQATT, SNEGSKA (reference sequence). CDR3 size: 11 residues.

The rearrangement joins TRBV7-9 to TRBJ2-7, with no clear D. V shed 1 base and J shed 1 base, with 2 bases lying between them. The CDR3 has 12 residues. The germline V gene encodes CDR1 SEHNR and CDR2 FQNEAQ (reference sequence). The CDR3 DNA sequence: TGTGCCAGCAGCTTAGAGTCCTACGAGCAGTACTTC. Protein product: CASSLESYEQYF.

This chain joins TRBV15 and TRBJ1-1, with 7 bases aligning to TRBD1. In germline, CDR1 is LNHNV, CDR2 YYDKDF (reference sequence). CDR3 length: 12 residues. V was pared by 8 bases and J by 0 bases, with 0 bases of the junction left unmatched. For the CDR3, the DNA is TGTGCCACCGGGACAGTGAACACTGAAGCTTTCTTT. Encoded protein: CATGTVNTEAFF.

The chain is built from TRBV5-4 and TRBJ2-1; D call uncertain. From germline, CDR1 is SGHNT and CDR2 YYREEE (reference sequence). V shed 1 base and J shed 0 bases, with 11 bases lying between them. The CDR3 has 16 residues. CDR3 sequence reads: CASSLWARSSYNEQFF. The CDR3 region has the DNA TGTGCCAGCAGCTTGTGGGCGCGTAGCTCCTACAATGAGCAGTTCTTC.